Sequencing of this T cell receptor (beta chain) was carried out in a study of immune evolution from preneoplasia to lung adenocarcinoma. On the study more broadly: HLA loss of heterozygosity: 7% AIS, around 16% MIA, about 35% ADC, none AAH.

Produced via immunoSEQ multiplex PCR; TCRdb's table is partial and in-frame only. The data hold 35,000 to 40,000 clones, with about 74% observed a single time. Between about 2014 and 2018, patients underwent resection in Japan or China. Study-wide results and caveats: Compared with EGFR-mutant or double wild-type lesions, KRAS-mutant nodules were more clonal. Clonality was highest in normal lung, lower in later-stage lesions apparently.

In the case of this clone: Its target is unknown.

CDR1 and CDR2 from the germline V gene are SNHLY and FYNNEI. The CDR3 spans 14 residues. Trimming shortened V by 8 bases and J by 0 bases, and 11 bases separated the two germline ends. The sample consisted of FFPE invasive lung adenocarcinoma tissue. The sequence came from a person in their sixties with lung adenocarcinoma. The chain combines TRBV2 with TRBJ1-3; unclear D gene. CDR3 amino acids: CASVRDISGNTIYF. CDR3 coding DNA: TGTGCCAGCGTAAGGGATATCTCTGGAAACACCATATATTTT.